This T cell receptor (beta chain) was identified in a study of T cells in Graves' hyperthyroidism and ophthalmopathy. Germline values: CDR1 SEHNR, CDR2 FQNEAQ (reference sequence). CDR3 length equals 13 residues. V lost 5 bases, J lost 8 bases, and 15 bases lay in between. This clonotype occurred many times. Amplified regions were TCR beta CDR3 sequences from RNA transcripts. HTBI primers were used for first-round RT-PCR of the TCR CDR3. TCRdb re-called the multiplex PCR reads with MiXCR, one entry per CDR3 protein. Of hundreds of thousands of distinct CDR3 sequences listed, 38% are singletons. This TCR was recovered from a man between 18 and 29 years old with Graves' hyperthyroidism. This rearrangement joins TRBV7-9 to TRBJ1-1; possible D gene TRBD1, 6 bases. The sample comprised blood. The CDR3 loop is CASSATGKFEAFF. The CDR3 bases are TGTGCCAGCAGCGCCACAGGGAAGTTCGAAGCTTTCTTT.